The 24 T cell receptor beta chains given below trace back to one sample, sequenced in a study of control samples from healthy donors and cancer patients. Sequencing used immunoSEQ multiplex PCR; TCRdb keeps in-frame clones, though not all of them. The data hold 110,000 to 150,000 clones, with 75% to 90% observed a single time. Sequenced: blood. Receptors were obtained from a woman aged 25 to 39 in good health.

This chain uses TRBV3-1 (or the pseudogene TRBV3-2) with TRBJ1-1; D gene uncertain. The CDR3 consists of 13 residues. The V gene's germline CDR1 is LGHDT and CDR2 YNNKEL (reference sequence). V was trimmed by 6 bases and J by 10 bases, leaving 18 bases between them. The CDR3 loop reads CASSSSTALGAFF. Here the CDR3 DNA reads TGTGCCAGCAGTTCGAGTACGGCTCTCGGAGCTTTCTTT.

This chain uses TRBV19 with TRBJ2-5, with a tentative D call TRBD1 (6 bases). Germline lookup yields CDR1 LNHDA and CDR2 SQIVND (reference sequence). The V gene lost 3 bases and the J gene lost 0 bases, with 14 bases spanning the gap. CDR3 length equals 16 residues. The CDR3 DNA is TGTGCCAGTAGTATCTCCGGCAGGGGTTACCAAGAGACCCAGTACTTC. Its protein product is CASSISGRGYQETQYF.

A note on this clone: The junction departs from germline at one end; a sequencing error may be responsible. CDR3: CASSLTPGMSEKLFF. DNA for the CDR3: TGTGCTAGCAGCTTAACGCCAGGGATGAGTGAAAAACTGTTTTTT. This chain links TRBV7-7 with TRBJ1-4, with D possibly TRBD1 on 5 matching bases. This CDR3 has 15 amino acids. Germline V CDR1 and CDR2: SSHAT, FNYEAQ (reference sequence).

The chain is built from TRBV11-3 and TRBJ2-5; D is undetermined. The CDR3 is 14 amino acids. Germline V gene data show CDR1 as SGHNT and CDR2 as YENEEA. V shed 2 bases and J shed 0 bases, with 7 bases lying between them. The DNA for the CDR3 is TGTGCCAGCAGCTTAAACGACTACCAAGAGACCCAGTACTTC. Amino acids: CASSLNDYQETQYF.

V gene TRBV5-5 combines with J gene TRBJ2-7, with 7 nucleotides matching TRBD2. In germline, CDR1 is SGHKS, CDR2 YYEKEE (reference sequence). V dropped 0 bases and J dropped 0; count of bases not matched to a gene: 6. The CDR3 is made up of 16 amino acids. This CDR3 is CASSLEWTRTSYEQYF. CDR3 DNA: TGTGCCAGCAGCTTGGAGTGGACTAGAACCTCCTACGAGCAGTACTTC.

The chain couples TRBV14 to TRBJ1-2; D is ambiguous. This CDR3 spans 13 amino acids. With 0 bases removed from V and 4 bases from J, the gap between germline ends came to 6 bases. Germline V gene sequence: CDR1 SGHDN, CDR2 FVKESK. DNA of the CDR3: TGTGCCAGCAGCCAAGATTACGTCTATGGCTACACCTTC. Protein sequence: CASSQDYVYGYTF.

This chain links TRBV7-9 with TRBJ1-5; D is uncertain. Looked up from germline, CDR1 is SEHNR and CDR2 is FQNEAQ (reference sequence). Trimming shortened V by 3 bases and J by 0 bases, and 9 bases separated the two germline ends. The CDR3 sequence is 15 residues long. The CDR3 DNA is TGTGCCAGCAGCTTCGAGTCGGGTAGCAATCAGCCCCAGCATTTT. Its translation: CASSFESGSNQPQHF.

This clone was detected only once. The rearrangement uses TRBV9 and TRBJ1-6; no firm D call. The germline V gene encodes CDR1 SGDLS and CDR2 YYNGEE. V was trimmed by 0 bases and J by 9 bases, leaving 7 bases between them. This CDR3 has 13 residues. The CDR3 spells CASSVAEGSPLHF. Here the CDR3 DNA reads TGTGCCAGCAGCGTAGCTGAGGGTTCACCCCTCCACTTT.

This chain links TRBV5-6 with TRBJ1-6; the D is unclear. Germline V gene data show CDR1 as SGHDT and CDR2 as YYEEEE. There are 13 residues in the CDR3. Trimming shortened V by 5 bases and J by 4 bases, and 7 bases separated the two germline ends. CDR3 DNA: TGTGCCAGCAGTTCTACGTATAATTCACCCCTCCACTTT. Translation gives CASSSTYNSPLHF.

This chain uses TRBV27 with TRBJ2-2; weak D call: TRBD1 (6 bases). The CDR3 runs to 14 residues. Germline V gene sequence: CDR1 MNHEY, CDR2 SMNVEV (reference sequence). V gave up 6 bases and J gave up 4 bases, with 12 bases separating them. Here the CDR3 DNA reads TGTGCCAGCAGCGTCAGGGGTGGCACCGGGGAGCTGTTTTTT. Translating it yields CASSVRGGTGELFF.

The chain carries TRBV30 and TRBJ2-3, with 7 bases fitting TRBD2. The CDR3 is 14 residues long. Germline V gives CDR1 GTSNPN, CDR2 SVGIG (reference sequence). The J segment lost 5 bases and the V segment lost 5 bases, leaving 10 bases of the junction unmatched. CDR3 nucleotides: TGTGCCTGGGGCGGCAGCCCGGGGGGAGATACGCAGTATTTT. Its translation: CAWGGSPGGDTQYF.

This clone was seen a handful of times. The V call is TRBV4-1, the J call TRBJ2-7; 7 bases map to TRBD1. Germline CDR1 is MGHRA and CDR2 is YSYEKL. V trimming: 0 bases; J trimming: 6 bases; junction bases outside the gene matches: 11. This CDR3 spans 16 amino acids. CDR3 protein: CASSQDFPDRASEQYF. DNA of the CDR3: TGCGCCAGCAGCCAAGATTTCCCCGACAGGGCGAGCGAGCAGTACTTC.

The V and J genes are TRBV4-1 and TRBJ2-7; the match to TRBD2 covers 8 bases. Unmatched junction bases numbered 6, after V lost 2 bases and J lost 6 bases. The V gene's germline CDR1 is MGHRA and CDR2 YSYEKL. This CDR3 spans 14 amino acids. As DNA, the CDR3 is TGCGCCAGCAGCCAACAAGCGGGAGTGTTCGAGCAGTACTTC. Translated, it gives CASSQQAGVFEQYF.

The sample holds one count of this clone. The chain has TRBV7-9 and TRBJ2-1, with TRBD2 matching 16 bases. Per germline, CDR1 SEHNR and CDR2 FQNEAQ (reference sequence). The CDR3 is 18 amino acids. V shed 0 bases, J shed 8 bases, and the junction held 7 bases outside the gene matches. This CDR3 reads CASSLASGLAGGSDEQFF. In DNA, the CDR3 is TGTGCCAGCAGCTTAGCCTCGGGACTAGCGGGAGGGTCCGATGAGCAGTTCTTC.

This chain links TRBV11-3 with TRBJ1-1; no reliable D call. Germline V gives CDR1 SGHNT, CDR2 YENEEA. The V and J ends lost 2 bases and 7 bases respectively, with 11 bases between them. CDR3 size: 13 residues. CDR3 region: CASSLSRRNEAFF. DNA of the CDR3: TGTGCCAGCAGCTTAAGCAGAAGGAATGAAGCTTTCTTT. Based on the CDR3 plus reference TRBV11-3 and TRBJ1-1, the full variable domain is EAGVVQSPRYKIIEKKQPVAFWCNPISGHNTLYWYLQNLGQGPELLIRYENEEAVDDSQLPKDRFSAERLKGVDSTLKIQPAELGDSAVYLCASSLSRRNEAFFGQGTRLTVV.

This clone was detected once. This chain links TRBV24-1 with TRBJ2-1; D is perhaps TRBD2 (5 bases). The CDR3 loop spans 16 amino acids. Germline assignment: CDR1 KGHDR and CDR2 SFDVKD. With 3 bases removed from V and 0 bases from J, the gap between germline ends came to 11 bases. DNA of the CDR3: TGTGCCACCAGTGATCGGTCTGGGAGCTCCTACAATGAGCAGTTCTTC. This sequence encodes CATSDRSGSSYNEQFF.

A few counts support this clone. The rearrangement links TRBV19 to TRBJ2-2; D may be TRBD2 (6 bases). Germline V CDR1 and CDR2: LNHDA, SQIVND (reference sequence). This CDR3 spans 16 amino acids. V was pared by 6 bases and J by 0 bases, with 14 bases between. CDR3 loop: CASSRLAAANTGELFF. The DNA of the CDR3 is TGTGCCAGTAGCCGGTTAGCGGCAGCGAACACCGGGGAGCTGTTTTTT. The full variable domain, its missing parts supplied by reference TRBV19 and TRBJ2-2, is DGGITQSPKYLFRKEGQNVTLSCEQNLNHDAMYWYRQDPGQGLRLIYYSQIVNDFQKGDIAEGYSVSREKKESFPLTVTSAQKNPTAFYLCASSRLAAANTGELFFGEGSRLTVL.

This clone was seen a single time. J is TRBJ1-2 and V is TRBV2; a possible D gene is TRBD1 (6 bases). Germline lookup yields CDR1 SNHLY and CDR2 FYNNEI. V lost 2 bases, J lost 7 bases, and 17 bases lay in between. The CDR3 is 15 residues long. As DNA, the CDR3 is TGTGCCAGCAGTGAATACAGGTCCCCCAGGGGTGGCTACACCTTC. Translating it yields CASSEYRSPRGGYTF. Filled out from reference TRBV2 and TRBJ1-2, the complete variable domain reads EPEVTQTPSHQVTQMGQEVILRCVPISNHLYFYWYRQILGQKVEFLVSFYNNEISEKSEIFDDQFSVERPDGSNFTLKIRSTKLEDSAMYFCASSEYRSPRGGYTFGSGTRLTVV.

The CDR3 spells CATGTPAGGEGNEQFF. CDR3 in DNA: TGTGCCACCGGAACCCCTGCGGGAGGAGAAGGCAATGAGCAGTTCTTC. This rearrangement joins TRBV5-4 to TRBJ2-1; 8 nucleotides agree with TRBD2. The CDR3 runs 16 residues. V trimming: 9 bases; J trimming: 6 bases; junction bases outside the gene matches: 17. CDR1 and CDR2 (germline): SGHNT, YYREEE (reference sequence).

The V gene is TRBV5-1, the J gene TRBJ2-2, with D possibly matching TRBD2 (5 bases). The CDR3 extends over 16 amino acids. Germline CDR1 and CDR2: SGHRS and YFSETQ. The ends were cut back, 1 base at V and 1 base at J, with 11 bases in the middle. The CDR3 loop is CASSLSLARNTGELFF. In DNA, the CDR3 is TGCGCCAGCAGCTTGTCTTTAGCGAGGAACACCGGGGAGCTGTTTTTT.

This clone was recorded only once. J is TRBJ2-7 and V is TRBV10-3, with D perhaps matching TRBD1 or TRBD2 (5 bases each). This CDR3 comprises 13 residues. The V and J ends lost 0 bases and 4 bases respectively, with 7 bases between them. Per germline, CDR1 ENHRY and CDR2 SYGVKD. The CDR3 is CAISESRGYEQYF. The CDR3 DNA is TGTGCCATCAGTGAGTCGAGGGGATACGAGCAGTACTTC.

The rearrangement links TRBV3-1 (or the pseudogene TRBV3-2) to TRBJ1-1, with a weak D call TRBD1 (5 bases). Germline CDR1 is LGHDT and CDR2 is YNNKEL (reference sequence). The CDR3 sequence is 14 residues long. Trimming removed 4 bases at V and 1 base at J, with 10 bases between. CDR3 DNA sequence: TGTGCCAGCAGCCGTAATACAGGGAACACTGAAGCTTTCTTT. Translation gives CASSRNTGNTEAFF.

This clone was recorded once. The rearrangement joins TRBV10-3 to TRBJ1-5; D is undetermined. V was pared by 3 bases and J by 0 bases, with 6 bases between. The CDR3 contains 14 residues. CDR1 is ENHRY and CDR2 is SYGVKD in the germline V gene. CDR3 in DNA: TGTGCCATCAGTGATGAAAATAGCAATCAGCCCCAGCATTTT. As protein: CAISDENSNQPQHF.

The sample holds one count of this clone. This rearrangement joins TRBV6-6 to TRBJ1-1; 7 bases fit TRBD1. The CDR3 is 12 residues long. CDR1 is MNHNY and CDR2 is SVGAGI in the germline V gene (reference sequence). Trimming at V came to 6 bases and at J to 7 bases, leaving 5 bases not matched to a gene. The CDR3 spells CASSPDRFEAFF. As DNA, the CDR3 is TGTGCCAGCAGCCCGGACAGGTTTGAAGCTTTCTTT.